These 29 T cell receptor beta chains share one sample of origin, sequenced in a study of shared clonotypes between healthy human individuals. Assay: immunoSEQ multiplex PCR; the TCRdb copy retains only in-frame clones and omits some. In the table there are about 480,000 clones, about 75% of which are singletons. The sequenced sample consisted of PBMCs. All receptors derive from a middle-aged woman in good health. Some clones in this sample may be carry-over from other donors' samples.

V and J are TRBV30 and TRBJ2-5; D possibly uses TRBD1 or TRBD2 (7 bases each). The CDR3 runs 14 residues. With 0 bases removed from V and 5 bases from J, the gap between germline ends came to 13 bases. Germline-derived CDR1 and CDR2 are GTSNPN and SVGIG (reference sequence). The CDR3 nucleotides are TGTGCCTGGAGTGTCAGGGGGGGGAAGGAGACCCAGTACTTC. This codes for CAWSVRGGKETQYF. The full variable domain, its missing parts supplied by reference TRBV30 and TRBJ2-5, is SQTIHQWPATLVQPVGSPLSLECTVEGTSNPNLYWYRQAAGRGLQLLFYSVGIGQISSEVPQNLSASRPQDRQFILSSKKLLLSDSGFYLCAWSVRGGKETQYFGPGTRLLVL.

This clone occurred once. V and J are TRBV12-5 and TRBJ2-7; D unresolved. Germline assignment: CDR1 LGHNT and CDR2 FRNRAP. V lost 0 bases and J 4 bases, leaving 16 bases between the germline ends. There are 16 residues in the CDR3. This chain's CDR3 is CASGLVLTTRDYEQYF. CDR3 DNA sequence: TGTGCTAGTGGTTTGGTACTAACAACAAGAGATTACGAGCAGTACTTC.

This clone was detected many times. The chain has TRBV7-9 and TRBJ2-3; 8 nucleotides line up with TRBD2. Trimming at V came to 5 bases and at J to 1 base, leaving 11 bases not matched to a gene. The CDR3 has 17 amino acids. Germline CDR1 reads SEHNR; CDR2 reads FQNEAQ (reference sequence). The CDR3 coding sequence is TGTGCCAGCAGCGAGGCGGCTAGCGGGTGGGGCACAGATACGCAGTATTTT. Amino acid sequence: CASSEAASGWGTDTQYF.

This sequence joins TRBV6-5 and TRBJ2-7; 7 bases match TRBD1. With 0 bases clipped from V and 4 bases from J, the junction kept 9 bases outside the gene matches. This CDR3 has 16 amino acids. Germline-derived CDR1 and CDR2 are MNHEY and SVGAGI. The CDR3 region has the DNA TGTGCCAGCAGTTACTCGAGGGACAGTGCGCTATACGAGCAGTACTTC. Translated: CASSYSRDSALYEQYF.

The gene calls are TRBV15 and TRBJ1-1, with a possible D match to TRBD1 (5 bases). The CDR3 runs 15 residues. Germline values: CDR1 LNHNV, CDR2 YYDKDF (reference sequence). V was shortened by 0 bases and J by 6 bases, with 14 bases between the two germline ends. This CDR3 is CATSRDAGSFAEAFF. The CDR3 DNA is TGTGCCACCAGCAGAGATGCAGGGAGTTTCGCTGAAGCTTTCTTT.

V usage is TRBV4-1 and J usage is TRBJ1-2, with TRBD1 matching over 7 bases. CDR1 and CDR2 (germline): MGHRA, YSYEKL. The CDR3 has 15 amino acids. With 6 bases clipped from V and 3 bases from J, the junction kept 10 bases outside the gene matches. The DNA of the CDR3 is TGCGCCAGCAGGCGACAGGGTTTAATATACTATGGCTACACCTTC. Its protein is CASRRQGLIYYGYTF.

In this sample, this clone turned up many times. The CDR3 DNA is TGCGCCAGCAGCTTGGCGGGCCAGAATGAAAAACTGTTTTTT. This sequence encodes CASSLAGQNEKLFF. The chain uses TRBV5-1 and TRBJ1-4; D is uncertain. Trimming left V 0 bases short and J 5 bases short, with 8 bases between. The CDR3 extends over 14 amino acids. In germline, CDR1 is SGHRS, CDR2 YFSETQ.

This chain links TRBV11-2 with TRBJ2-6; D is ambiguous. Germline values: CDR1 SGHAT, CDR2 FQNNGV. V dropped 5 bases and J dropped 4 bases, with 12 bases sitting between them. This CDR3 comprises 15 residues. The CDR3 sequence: CASSPPLWGANVLTF. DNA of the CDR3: TGTGCCAGCAGCCCACCCCTATGGGGGGCCAACGTCCTGACTTTC. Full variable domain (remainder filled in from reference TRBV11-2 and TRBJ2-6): EAGVAQSPRYKIIEKRQSVAFWCNPISGHATLYWYQQILGQGPKLLIQFQNNGVVDDSQLPKDRFSAERLKGVDSTLKIQPAKLEDSAVYLCASSPPLWGANVLTFGAGSRLTVL.

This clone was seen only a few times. The CDR3 DNA sequence: TGTGCCAGCAGACACGGTGGGCAGATCTATGGCTACACCTTC. It codes for CASRHGGQIYGYTF. The chain employs TRBV11-2 and TRBJ1-2; unclear D gene. The CDR3 loop spans 14 amino acids. Germline CDR1 is SGHAT and CDR2 is FQNNGV. The V gene lost 6 bases and the J gene lost 4 bases, with 15 bases spanning the gap.

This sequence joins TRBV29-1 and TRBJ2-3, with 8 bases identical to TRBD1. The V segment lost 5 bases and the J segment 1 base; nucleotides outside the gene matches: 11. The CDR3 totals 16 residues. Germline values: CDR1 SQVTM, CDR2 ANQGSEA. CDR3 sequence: CSVLRTGSSGTDTQYF. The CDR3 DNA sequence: TGCAGCGTTTTACGGACAGGGAGTTCCGGCACAGATACGCAGTATTTT.

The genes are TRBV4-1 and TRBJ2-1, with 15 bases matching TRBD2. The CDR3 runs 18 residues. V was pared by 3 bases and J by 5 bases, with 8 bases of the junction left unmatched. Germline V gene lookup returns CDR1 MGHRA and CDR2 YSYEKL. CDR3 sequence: CASSHLRTSGRVHNEQFF. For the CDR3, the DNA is TGCGCCAGCAGCCACTTAAGGACTAGCGGGAGGGTCCACAATGAGCAGTTCTTC.

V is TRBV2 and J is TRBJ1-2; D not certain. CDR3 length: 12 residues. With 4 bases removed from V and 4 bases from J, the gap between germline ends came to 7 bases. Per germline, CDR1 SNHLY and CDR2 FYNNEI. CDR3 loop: CASSVFGYGYTF. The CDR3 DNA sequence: TGTGCCAGCAGTGTGTTCGGCTATGGCTACACCTTC.

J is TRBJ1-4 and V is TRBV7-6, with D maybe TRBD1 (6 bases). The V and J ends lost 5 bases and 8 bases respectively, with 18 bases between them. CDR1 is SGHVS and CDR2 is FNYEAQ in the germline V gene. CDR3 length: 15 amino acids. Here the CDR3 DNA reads TGTGCCAGCAGCCCCGGGACATTTCTGGGGGAAAAACTGTTTTTT. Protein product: CASSPGTFLGEKLFF.

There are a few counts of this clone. The CDR3 sequence: CASSIQGSNQPQHF. CDR3 sequence (DNA): TGTGCCAGCTCCATTCAGGGAAGCAATCAGCCCCAGCATTTT. The V call is TRBV28, the J call TRBJ1-5; possibly TRBD1 for D (5 bases). Germline CDR1 reads MDHEN; CDR2 reads SYDVKM. Trimming shortened V by 8 bases and J by 1 base, and 12 bases separated the two germline ends. The CDR3 sequence is 14 residues long.

The CDR3, as DNA: TGTGCCAGCTCAACCACCGTCGGCGGGGGGACAAGCTCCTACGAGCAGTACTTC. Its protein is CASSTTVGGGTSSYEQYF. The chain joins TRBV18 to TRBJ2-7; 8 bases fit TRBD2. The CDR3 is made up of 18 amino acids. CDR1 KGHSH and CDR2 LQKENI come from the germline V gene. V lost 5 bases and J lost 0; bases outside the gene matches: 15.

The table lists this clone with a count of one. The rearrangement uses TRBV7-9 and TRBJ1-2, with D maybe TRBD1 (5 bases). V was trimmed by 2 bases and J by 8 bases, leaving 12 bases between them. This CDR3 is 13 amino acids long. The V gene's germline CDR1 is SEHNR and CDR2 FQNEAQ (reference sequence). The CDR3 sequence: CASSLQGELGYTF. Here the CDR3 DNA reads TGTGCCAGCAGCTTACAGGGCGAGCTGGGCTACACCTTC.

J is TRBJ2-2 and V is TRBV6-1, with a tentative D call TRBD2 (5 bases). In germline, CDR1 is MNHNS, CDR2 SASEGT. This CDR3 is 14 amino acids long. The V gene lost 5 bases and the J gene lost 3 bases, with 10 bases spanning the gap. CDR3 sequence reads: CASSREGYTGELFF. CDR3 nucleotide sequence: TGTGCCAGCAGTAGAGAGGGCTACACCGGGGAGCTGTTTTTT.

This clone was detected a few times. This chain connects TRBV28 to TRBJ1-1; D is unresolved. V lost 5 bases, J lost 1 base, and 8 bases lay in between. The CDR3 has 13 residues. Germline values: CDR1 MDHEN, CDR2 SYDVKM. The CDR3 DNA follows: TGTGCCAGCAGTGAGAAGGAGAACACTGAAGCTTTCTTT. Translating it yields CASSEKENTEAFF.

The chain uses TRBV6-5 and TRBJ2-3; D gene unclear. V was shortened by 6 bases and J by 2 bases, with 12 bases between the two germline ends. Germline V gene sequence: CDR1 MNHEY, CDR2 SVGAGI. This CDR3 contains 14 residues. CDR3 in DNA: TGTGCCAGCAGAACCCGCGTAGTCACAGATACGCAGTATTTT. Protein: CASRTRVVTDTQYF.

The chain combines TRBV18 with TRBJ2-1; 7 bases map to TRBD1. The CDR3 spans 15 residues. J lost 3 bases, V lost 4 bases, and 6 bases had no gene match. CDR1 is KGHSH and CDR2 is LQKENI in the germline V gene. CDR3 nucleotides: TGTGCCAGCTCACGAGAGGGGGACAGCTACAATGAGCAGTTCTTC. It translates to CASSREGDSYNEQFF.

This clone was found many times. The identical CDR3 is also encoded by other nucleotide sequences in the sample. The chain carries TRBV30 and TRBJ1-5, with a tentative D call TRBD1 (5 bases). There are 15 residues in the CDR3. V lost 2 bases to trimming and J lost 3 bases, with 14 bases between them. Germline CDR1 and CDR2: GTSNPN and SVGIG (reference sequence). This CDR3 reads CAWSTGQLDNQPQHF. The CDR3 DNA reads TGTGCCTGGAGTACGGGGCAGCTAGACAATCAGCCCCAGCATTTT.

CDR3 DNA: TGTGCCAGCAGCCCGACACGACGAGGGCCCCAGCATTTT. This gives the protein CASSPTRRGPQHF. The V gene is TRBV9, the J gene TRBJ1-5; no definite D call. CDR1 and CDR2 from the germline V gene are SGDLS and YYNGEE. Trimming cost V 4 bases and J 9 bases, with 14 bases left between them. The CDR3 runs to 13 residues.

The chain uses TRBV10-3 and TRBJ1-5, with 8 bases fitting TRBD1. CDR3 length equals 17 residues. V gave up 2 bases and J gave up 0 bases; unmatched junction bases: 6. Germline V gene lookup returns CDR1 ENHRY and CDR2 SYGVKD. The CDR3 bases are TGTGCCATCAGTGAGGGTGGGGACAGGTATAGCAATCAGCCCCAGCATTTT. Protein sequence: CAISEGGDRYSNQPQHF.

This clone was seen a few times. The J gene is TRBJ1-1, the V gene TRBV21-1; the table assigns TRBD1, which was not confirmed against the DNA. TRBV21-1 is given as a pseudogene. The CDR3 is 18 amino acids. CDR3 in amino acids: CASSLQGRARRSDTEAFF. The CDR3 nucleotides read TGTGCCAGCAGCTTACAGGGACGGGCTAGGAGGTCGGACACTGAAGCTTTCTTT.

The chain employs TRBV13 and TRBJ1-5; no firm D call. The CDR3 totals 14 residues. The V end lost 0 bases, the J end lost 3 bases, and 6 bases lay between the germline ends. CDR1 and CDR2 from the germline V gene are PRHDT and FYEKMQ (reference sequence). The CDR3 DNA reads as TGTGCCAGCAGCTTAGGCGGGAACAATCAGCCCCAGCATTTT. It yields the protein CASSLGGNNQPQHF.

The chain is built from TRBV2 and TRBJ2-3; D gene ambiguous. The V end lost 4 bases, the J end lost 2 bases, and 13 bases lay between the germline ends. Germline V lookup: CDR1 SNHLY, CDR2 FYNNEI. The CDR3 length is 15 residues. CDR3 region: CASSALVSATDTQYF. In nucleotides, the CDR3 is TGTGCCAGCAGTGCCCTGGTGAGCGCCACAGATACGCAGTATTTT.

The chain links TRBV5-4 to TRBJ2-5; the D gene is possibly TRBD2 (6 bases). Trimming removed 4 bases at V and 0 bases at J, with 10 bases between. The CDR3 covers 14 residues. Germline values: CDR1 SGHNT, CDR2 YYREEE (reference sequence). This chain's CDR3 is CASSPRDYQETQYF. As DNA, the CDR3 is TGTGCCAGCAGCCCTCGGGACTACCAAGAGACCCAGTACTTC.

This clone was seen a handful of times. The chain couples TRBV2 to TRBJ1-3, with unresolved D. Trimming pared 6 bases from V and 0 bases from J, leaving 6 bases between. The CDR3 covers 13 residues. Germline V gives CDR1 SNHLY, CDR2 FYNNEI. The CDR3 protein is CASSGDSGNTIYF. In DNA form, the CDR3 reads TGTGCCAGCAGCGGGGACTCTGGAAACACCATATATTTT.

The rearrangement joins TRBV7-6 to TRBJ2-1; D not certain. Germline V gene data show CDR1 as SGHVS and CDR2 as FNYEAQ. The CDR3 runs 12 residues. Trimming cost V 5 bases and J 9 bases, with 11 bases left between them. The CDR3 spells CASSTRLREQFF. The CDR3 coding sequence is TGTGCCAGCAGCACCAGACTCCGTGAGCAGTTCTTC.